Below, 7 T cell receptor beta chains from the same sample are listed, as sequenced in a study of identical twins. Using its own MiXCR run on the 5' RACE reads, TCRdb lists one record per CDR3 protein. The repertoire holds a few hundred thousand distinct CDR3 sequences, with over 8.5% as singletons. This sample was shared with a second study, whose subject was yellow fever vaccine responses in identical twins.

Material for sequencing was PBMCs. These receptors all come from a woman aged 18-29 years in good health.

This clonotype was seen ten or more times. V usage is TRBV11-1 and J usage is TRBJ2-3, with D possibly called TRBD1 or TRBD2 (5 bases each). The V gene lost 2 bases and the J gene lost 4 bases, with 22 bases spanning the gap. The CDR3 has 18 amino acids. Germline loops: CDR1 SGHAT, CDR2 FQDESV (reference sequence). The CDR3: CASSLIEGQGPSADTQYF. The CDR3 coding sequence is TGTGCCAGCAGCTTAATTGAGGGGCAGGGACCCAGCGCAGATACGCAGTATTTT.

There are many counts of this clonotype. The chain is built from TRBV12-3 or TRBV12-4 and TRBJ1-5; a weak D match, TRBD1 (6 bases). The CDR3 has 14 amino acids. V was shortened by 3 bases and J by 4 bases, with 10 bases between the two germline ends. The CDR3 DNA reads TGTGCCAGCAGTTTCGGGACATGGAATCAGCCCCAGCATTTT. This codes for CASSFGTWNQPQHF.

For this clonotype: Mismatch with germline at one junction end may stem from a read error. V gene TRBV20-1 combines with J gene TRBJ2-1; no clear D. The length of the CDR3 is 12 residues. CDR1 DFQATT and CDR2 SNEGSKA come from the germline V gene (reference sequence). In DNA form, the CDR3 reads TGCAGTGCTAGATTCTCCTACAATGAGCGGTTCTTC. This gives the protein CSARFSYNERFF.

This clonotype was counted at least ten times. The chain has TRBV12-3 or TRBV12-4 and TRBJ2-7, with 14 bases aligning to TRBD2. V lost 6 bases and J lost 2; bases outside the gene matches: 6. The CDR3 sequence is 16 residues long. The CDR3 loop reads CASSRLAGGPPYEQYF. DNA of the CDR3: TGTGCCAGCAGCAGACTAGCGGGAGGGCCCCCCTACGAGCAGTACTTC.

Only a few counts were recorded for this clonotype. The chain has TRBV7-9 and TRBJ2-1; 10 bases align to TRBD2. The CDR3 runs 16 residues. V dropped 4 bases and J dropped 7; count of bases not matched to a gene: 10. The germline CDR1 and CDR2 sequences are SEHNR and FQNEAQ (reference sequence). The CDR3 DNA reads as TGTGCCAGCAGCTCCCCCCCGGGACTAGCGACTAATGAGCAGTTCTTC. Translating it yields CASSSPPGLATNEQFF.

Concerning this clonotype: The CDR3 end shows no conserved phenylalanine or tryptophan, and so a read error is likely. The DNA is omitted, as the CDR3 cannot be located on it reliably, and the CDR3 follows TCRdb's listing. The chain is built from TRBV30 and TRBJ1-5; the DNA was not used to check the table's D call, TRBD1. Counting both end residues, the CDR3 totals 13 amino acids. Germline CDR1 GTSNPN, CDR2 SVGIG (reference sequence). The CDR3 is CAWNGQGHQPQHI.

This clonotype was detected only a few times. The gene calls are TRBV20-1 and TRBJ2-7; 8 nucleotides agree with TRBD2. The CDR3 contains 14 residues. Looked up from germline, CDR1 is DFQATT and CDR2 is SNEGSKA (reference sequence). The trim removed 2 bases at V and 2 bases at J, leaving 5 bases unmatched. CDR3 in amino acids: CSARPGGTPYEQYF. The CDR3 DNA reads as TGCAGTGCTAGACCGGGGGGGACCCCCTACGAGCAGTACTTC.